These 26 T cell receptor beta chains were all obtained from the same sample, sequenced in a study of cytomegalovirus exposure and HLA in healthy donors. In the PCR, 60 Vbeta and 13 Jbeta primers were used. TCRdb's copy holds only in-frame clones and misses some; the assay was immunoSEQ multiplex PCR. The table lists about 160,000 clones, about three quarters of them singletons. Sequencing used PBMCs. All receptors come from a female donor in good health and CMV-seronegative.

The V and J genes are TRBV9 and TRBJ2-3, with 8 bases that match TRBD2. The CDR3 totals 16 residues. The V gene end was trimmed by 0 bases and the J gene end by 5 bases; junction bases not matched to a gene: 8. Germline V gives CDR1 SGDLS, CDR2 YYNGEE. CDR3 region: CASSVAGRGGGDTQYF. The CDR3 DNA reads TGTGCCAGCAGCGTAGCGGGCCGGGGGGGCGGAGATACGCAGTATTTT.

This clone was picked up a small number of times. The CDR3 here is CASSFLGATHEQYF. CDR3 nucleotide sequence: TGTGCCAGCAGTTTCCTTGGGGCGACCCACGAGCAGTACTTC. This rearrangement joins TRBV27 to TRBJ2-7; possibly TRBD1 for D (5 bases). Germline V gene lookup returns CDR1 MNHEY and CDR2 SMNVEV (reference sequence). This CDR3 is 14 amino acids long. The V end lost 3 bases, the J end lost 5 bases, and 14 bases lay between the germline ends.

The V call is TRBV2, the J call TRBJ1-3, with 7 positions matching TRBD1. This CDR3 region has 16 residues. Germline-derived CDR1 and CDR2 are SNHLY and FYNNEI. Trimming removed 3 bases from V and 3 bases from J; junction bases left unmatched: 8. CDR3 DNA: TGTGCCAGCAGTGAGAGGCAGGGGGTCCTTGGAAACACCATATATTTT. Translation gives CASSERQGVLGNTIYF.

The V call is TRBV19, the J call TRBJ1-4; no clear D. From germline, CDR1 is LNHDA and CDR2 SQIVND (reference sequence). The CDR3 is 15 amino acids. Trimming took off 0 bases at V and 8 bases at J, with 13 bases between the two ends. The CDR3 region is CASSIDRQTAEKLFF. The CDR3 DNA reads TGTGCCAGTAGTATAGACAGACAAACCGCCGAAAAACTGTTTTTT.

A single count supports this clone. This chain uses TRBV7-9 with TRBJ2-7; D possibly corresponds to TRBD2 (5 bases). The germline V and J ends were trimmed by 4 bases and 1 base, with 11 bases remaining between them. There are 14 residues in the CDR3. Germline V lookup: CDR1 SEHNR, CDR2 FQNEAQ (reference sequence). CDR3 bases: TGTGCCAGCAGCTCTCGGACGGGATCCTACGAGCAGTACTTC. It yields the protein CASSSRTGSYEQYF.

This clone was detected a few times. The chain joins TRBV9 to TRBJ2-7; possibly TRBD1 for D (5 bases). The germline gives CDR1 SGDLS, CDR2 YYNGEE. V was pared by 0 bases and J by 3 bases, with 10 bases between. The CDR3 loop spans 14 amino acids. In DNA, the CDR3 is TGTGCCAGCAGCGTAGAGGGGAATTTCTACGAGCAGTACTTC. It is translated as CASSVEGNFYEQYF.

This clone was seen a few times. This rearrangement joins TRBV19 to TRBJ1-6; D possibly corresponds to TRBD1 (6 bases). CDR1 and CDR2 from the germline V gene are LNHDA and SQIVND (reference sequence). Trimming removed 7 bases from V and 8 bases from J, with 15 bases in between. The CDR3 is 14 residues long. CDR3 DNA sequence: TGTGCCAGTACCCGGACAGCCGGATATTCACCCCTCCACTTT. Its protein is CASTRTAGYSPLHF. Based on the CDR3 plus reference TRBV19 and TRBJ1-6, the full variable domain is DGGITQSPKYLFRKEGQNVTLSCEQNLNHDAMYWYRQDPGQGLRLIYYSQIVNDFQKGDIAEGYSVSREKKESFPLTVTSAQKNPTAFYLCASTRTAGYSPLHFGNGTRLTVT.

This chain uses TRBV27 with TRBJ2-7; 7 bases fit TRBD2. Germline trimming cut 1 base from V and 7 bases from J; bases unmatched to any gene: 7. CDR1 is MNHEY, CDR2 SMNVEV, per germline (reference sequence). The CDR3 loop spans 14 amino acids. CDR3 bases: TGTGCCAGCAGTTTATTTTTTGGGGGGGATGAGCAGTACTTC. Amino acids: CASSLFFGGDEQYF.

This clone has only one observation. CDR3 in amino acids: CSVGQGGTDTQYF. CDR3 in DNA: TGCAGCGTAGGACAGGGAGGCACAGATACGCAGTATTTT. This sequence joins TRBV29-1 and TRBJ2-3, with 8 bases matching TRBD1. This CDR3 has 13 amino acids. Losses at the gene ends were 6 bases for V and 1 base for J; bases not matched to a gene: 3. The germline CDR1 and CDR2 sequences are SQVTM and ANQGSEA.

The sample holds one count of this clone. The rearrangement links TRBV28 to TRBJ2-2, with 8 bases fitting TRBD2. The CDR3 totals 16 residues. Germline V gives CDR1 MDHEN, CDR2 SYDVKM. V shed 6 bases and J 5 bases; nucleotides not matched to a gene: 11. In DNA, the CDR3 is TGTGCCAGCAGACCCGGGACTAGGATTGTGACCGGGGAGCTGTTTTTT. Residues: CASRPGTRIVTGELFF.

About this clone: At one end, the junction sequence differs from germline, possibly due to a read error. J is TRBJ2-6 and V is TRBV7-3; a weak D match, TRBD1 (5 bases). The CDR3 has 15 residues. Germline CDR1 reads SGHTA; CDR2 reads FQGTGA. The CDR3 coding sequence is TGTGCCAGCAGCCTCAGACGGTCTGGGGCCAACGGCCTGACTTTC. The encoded protein is CASSLRRSGANGLTF.

The chain carries TRBV20-1 and TRBJ1-1; unclear D gene. The CDR3 runs to 11 residues. Looked up from germline, CDR1 is DFQATT and CDR2 is SNEGSKA (reference sequence). V was cut by 3 bases and J by 5 bases, with 7 bases left in between. DNA for the CDR3: TGCAGTGCTAGTTCCGTTACTGAAGCTTTCTTT. It specifies CSASSVTEAFF.

CDR3 nucleotide sequence: TGTGCCAGCAGCAAGACAGGGCTAAAGCGTGGCTACACCTTC. Protein: CASSKTGLKRGYTF. The chain links TRBV13 to TRBJ1-2; TRBD1 matches at 7 bases. The CDR3 is 14 residues long. The germline gives CDR1 PRHDT, CDR2 FYEKMQ (reference sequence). With 5 bases clipped from V and 7 bases from J, the junction kept 10 bases outside the gene matches.

The CDR3 DNA reads TGTGCCAGCAGAGCGCGACTAGCGGGATATAAGCAGTTCTTC. Amino acids: CASRARLAGYKQFF. The chain carries TRBV2 and TRBJ2-1, with 11 bases that match TRBD2. CDR3 length: 14 residues. After removal of 6 bases from V and 11 bases from J, the junction contained 9 bases not matched to a gene. Germline CDR1 is SNHLY and CDR2 is FYNNEI.

The V and J genes are TRBV11-2 and TRBJ1-2; 8 nucleotides line up with TRBD1. The CDR3 covers 16 residues. Germline loops: CDR1 SGHAT, CDR2 FQNNGV. The trim removed 4 bases at V and 4 bases at J, leaving 11 bases unmatched. The CDR3 coding sequence is TGTGCCAGCAGCTCCCCCGGGACAGGATTTCCCTATGGCTACACCTTC. Residues: CASSSPGTGFPYGYTF.

V is TRBV4-2 and J is TRBJ2-7; 7 positions agree with TRBD1. Trimming cost V 1 base and J 2 bases; bases outside gene matches: 5. CDR1 is LGHNA, CDR2 YNFKEQ, per germline. This CDR3 is 15 amino acids long. The CDR3 here is CASSQGSGQTYEQYF. The CDR3 region has the DNA TGTGCCAGCAGCCAAGGATCGGGACAGACCTACGAGCAGTACTTC.

The chain joins TRBV11-2 to TRBJ1-3; no clear D gene. Germline CDR1 reads SGHAT; CDR2 reads FQNNGV. V was pared by 2 bases and J by 4 bases, with 3 bases between. The CDR3 is 12 amino acids. The CDR3 is CASSLQGNTIYF. The CDR3 DNA is TGTGCCAGCAGCTTACAGGGAAACACCATATATTTT.

This clone was seen once. The V and J genes are TRBV7-9 and TRBJ2-5, with TRBD2 matching over 9 bases. There are 15 residues in the CDR3. V dropped 1 base and J dropped 4; count of bases not matched to a gene: 4. Looked up from germline, CDR1 is SEHNR and CDR2 is FQNEAQ (reference sequence). CDR3 sequence: CASSLVAGEVETQYF. In nucleotides, the CDR3 is TGTGCCAGCAGCTTAGTAGCGGGGGAGGTAGAGACCCAGTACTTC.

The rearrangement uses TRBV30 and TRBJ1-1; TRBD1 is a possible D gene (6 bases). CDR3 length: 12 residues. The germline V gene has CDR1 GTSNPN and CDR2 SVGIG (reference sequence). Trimming stripped 0 bases from V and 8 bases from J, with 10 bases between. The CDR3 reads CAWSVGGTEAFF. CDR3 coding DNA: TGTGCCTGGAGTGTGGGAGGGACAGAAGCTTTCTTT.

The chain links TRBV27 to TRBJ2-7; D possibly corresponds to TRBD2 (6 bases). Trimming removed 3 bases at V and 3 bases at J, with 15 bases between. This CDR3 comprises 15 residues. Germline-derived CDR1 and CDR2 are MNHEY and SMNVEV (reference sequence). The CDR3 DNA is TGTGCCAGCAGTTTCGGGGACGGGACTTTCTACGAGCAGTACTTC. This encodes CASSFGDGTFYEQYF.

J is TRBJ1-6 and V is TRBV9; D is unclear. V was cut by 0 bases and J by 1 base, with 8 bases left in between. The CDR3 has 16 residues. In germline, CDR1 is SGDLS, CDR2 YYNGEE. The CDR3 DNA reads as TGTGCCAGCAGCGTAGGTAGCCCGTCCTATAATTCACCCCTCCACTTT. It translates to CASSVGSPSYNSPLHF.

The V call is TRBV27, the J call TRBJ2-5; the D gene is possibly TRBD1 (6 bases). The assigned J gene may be wrong: the sequence end matches TRBJ2-7 better. CDR1 is MNHEY and CDR2 is SMNVEV in the germline V gene (reference sequence). The CDR3 totals 13 residues. CDR3 in DNA: TGTGCCAGCCATCTGGGGGCCGGGTCCGAGCAGTACTTC. Translating it yields CASHLGAGSEQYF.

This clone was observed a few times. The rearrangement joins TRBV10-1 to TRBJ2-1, with D uncertain. This CDR3 has 15 residues. Germline V CDR1 and CDR2: WNHNN, SYGVQD (reference sequence). Trimming took off 3 bases at V and 7 bases at J, with 16 bases between the two ends. CDR3: CASSDPRGGSNEQFF. The CDR3 DNA sequence: TGCGCCAGCAGTGACCCGCGAGGTGGTTCAAATGAGCAGTTCTTC.

The chain joins TRBV6-4 to TRBJ1-6, with D tentatively TRBD1 (5 bases). V gave up 3 bases and J gave up 5 bases, with 8 bases separating them. Looked up from germline, CDR1 is MRHNA and CDR2 is SNTAGT. This CDR3 is 14 amino acids long. CDR3 nucleotide sequence: TGTGCCAGCAGTGAGCAGGGTAATAATTCACCCCTCCACTTT. It translates to CASSEQGNNSPLHF.

The rearrangement joins TRBV27 to TRBJ2-2; 7 bases are a match to TRBD2. Germline CDR1 and CDR2: MNHEY and SMNVEV (reference sequence). After removal of 5 bases from V and 0 bases from J, the junction contained 9 bases not matched to a gene. CDR3 length equals 17 residues. CDR3 nucleotides: TGTGCCAGCAGTCGGTGGGCGGGAGCCCCGAACACCGGGGAGCTGTTTTTT. It codes for CASSRWAGAPNTGELFF.

The rearrangement uses TRBV15 and TRBJ2-7; 8 bases align to TRBD2. From germline, CDR1 is LNHNV and CDR2 YYDKDF (reference sequence). V was clipped by 4 bases and J by 6 bases; unmatched bases: 8. This CDR3 is 14 amino acids long. CDR3 in amino acids: CATSTGLVASEQYF. In DNA form, the CDR3 reads TGTGCCACCAGCACGGGACTAGTGGCTTCCGAGCAGTACTTC.